These 26 T cell receptor beta chains originate from one sample sequenced in a study of blood T cell repertoires in COVID-19. Repertoires were generated with immunoSEQ multiplex PCR, while TCRdb's copy carries only in-frame clones and drops some. In the table there are 150,000 to 200,000 clones, about 80% of which are singletons. The sample taken for sequencing was PBMCs or T cells enriched from blood (not recorded which). The source of these receptors is a man aged 55 to 70 who had been exposed to COVID-19.

This chain connects TRBV2 to TRBJ1-5, with D unresolved. Trimming stripped 6 bases from V and 9 bases from J, with 15 bases between. The V gene's germline CDR1 is SNHLY and CDR2 FYNNEI. The length of the CDR3 is 13 residues. The CDR3 nucleotides read TGTGCCAGCAGCATGAGCCGCTCAGGGCCCCAGCATTTT. It encodes CASSMSRSGPQHF.

DNA for the CDR3: TGTGCCACCAGCACTGGCTGGGCTAGCGGGAGATTCGACACCGGGGAGCTGTTTTTT. This codes for CATSTGWASGRFDTGELFF. The chain recombines TRBV15 with TRBJ2-2, with TRBD2 identical over 10 bases. Losses at the gene ends were 4 bases for V and 3 bases for J; bases not matched to a gene: 14. This CDR3 is 19 amino acids long. The germline V gene encodes CDR1 LNHNV and CDR2 YYDKDF (reference sequence).

The V and J genes are TRBV29-1 and TRBJ2-1; a weak D match, TRBD1 (6 bases). Germline assignment: CDR1 SQVTM and CDR2 ANQGSEA. The ends were cut back, 7 bases at V and 2 bases at J, with 9 bases in the middle. The CDR3 runs 12 residues. The CDR3 DNA sequence: TGCAGCGCACAGGGCACCTACAATGAGCAGTTCTTC. Protein: CSAQGTYNEQFF.

This clone was detected a few times. V gene TRBV7-9 combines with J gene TRBJ1-3, with no clear D. V was trimmed by 1 base and J by 4 bases, leaving 17 bases between them. Germline assignment: CDR1 SEHNR and CDR2 FQNEAQ (reference sequence). CDR3 length equals 17 residues. As DNA, the CDR3 is TGTGCCAGCAGCTTAGATGCGGGTCTCTCTGGGGGAAACACCATATATTTT. Its protein product is CASSLDAGLSGGNTIYF.

The rearrangement joins TRBV27 to TRBJ1-2, with 9 bases matching TRBD1. Germline CDR1 and CDR2: MNHEY and SMNVEV (reference sequence). J gave up 5 bases and V 6 bases, and 10 bases lay outside the gene matches. This CDR3 comprises 15 residues. CDR3 protein: CASRPIGTGTYGYTF. Here the CDR3 DNA reads TGTGCCAGCAGGCCTATTGGGACAGGGACGTATGGCTACACCTTC.

V usage is TRBV27 and J usage is TRBJ1-2, with D hard to call. CDR1 and CDR2 (germline): MNHEY, SMNVEV (reference sequence). CDR3 length: 13 amino acids. Trimming left V 5 bases short and J 1 base short, with 8 bases between. As DNA, the CDR3 is TGTGCCAGCAGTAAAGACAATAACTATGGCTACACCTTC. Translating it yields CASSKDNNYGYTF.

The gene calls are TRBV9 and TRBJ2-5; 9 bases align to TRBD2. The CDR3 length is 15 residues. Per the germline V gene, CDR1 is SGDLS and CDR2 is YYNGEE. J lost 5 bases, V lost 3 bases, and 8 bases had no gene match. CDR3 region: CASSAIAGDVETQYF. The CDR3 bases are TGTGCCAGCAGCGCCATAGCGGGGGATGTGGAGACCCAGTACTTC. Supplemented by reference TRBV9 and TRBJ2-5, the full variable domain reads DSGVTQTPKHLITATGQRVTLRCSPRSGDLSVYWYQQSLDQGLQFLIQYYNGEERAKGNILERFSAQQFPDLHSELNLSSLELGDSALYFCASSAIAGDVETQYFGPGTRLLVL.

In this sample, this clone turned up a few times. The chain carries TRBV13 and TRBJ1-4; TRBD1 agrees at 10 bases. Germline V gene lookup returns CDR1 PRHDT and CDR2 FYEKMQ (reference sequence). The V and J ends lost 0 bases and 7 bases, in that order; junction bases with no gene match: 5. This CDR3 region has 16 residues. CDR3 DNA sequence: TGTGCCAGCAGCTTAGGGACAGGGGGCTTCGGTGAAAAACTGTTTTTT. Its protein is CASSLGTGGFGEKLFF.

The rearrangement joins TRBV27 to TRBJ1-1, with 7 bases aligning to TRBD1. Trimming at V came to 5 bases and at J to 7 bases, leaving 10 bases not matched to a gene. CDR1 and CDR2 from the germline V gene are MNHEY and SMNVEV (reference sequence). This CDR3 spans 14 amino acids. For the CDR3, the DNA is TGTGCCAGCAGTAGGGACAGATGGGCCATTGAAGCTTTCTTT. The encoded protein is CASSRDRWAIEAFF.

The chain links TRBV15 to TRBJ1-2, with D possibly matching TRBD1 (5 bases). The CDR3 spans 13 residues. The V gene lost 1 base and the J gene lost 5 bases, with 8 bases spanning the gap. Per the germline V gene, CDR1 is LNHNV and CDR2 is YYDKDF (reference sequence). CDR3 sequence: CATSRAQGYGYTF. CDR3 bases: TGTGCCACCAGCAGAGCCCAGGGATATGGCTACACCTTC.

This chain joins TRBV11-3 and TRBJ2-3; 9 nucleotides align to TRBD2. This CDR3 contains 17 residues. J lost 4 bases, V lost 4 bases, and 12 bases had no gene match. Germline V gene sequence: CDR1 SGHNT, CDR2 YENEEA. CDR3 nucleotides: TGTGCCAGCAGCTCGTACCGGACTAGCGTTGCCCCAGATACGCAGTATTTT. Its protein product is CASSSYRTSVAPDTQYF. Based on the CDR3 plus reference TRBV11-3 and TRBJ2-3, the full variable domain is EAGVVQSPRYKIIEKKQPVAFWCNPISGHNTLYWYLQNLGQGPELLIRYENEEAVDDSQLPKDRFSAERLKGVDSTLKIQPAELGDSAVYLCASSSYRTSVAPDTQYFGPGTRLTVL.

V gene TRBV28 combines with J gene TRBJ2-7; D remains unclear. The CDR3 runs 13 residues. V was shortened by 2 bases and J by 3 bases, with 8 bases between the two germline ends. CDR1 and CDR2 from the germline V gene are MDHEN and SYDVKM. CDR3 loop: CASSLPHSYEQYF. The DNA for the CDR3 is TGTGCCAGCAGTTTACCCCACAGCTACGAGCAGTACTTC. The full variable domain, completed using reference TRBV28 and TRBJ2-7, is DVKVTQSSRYLVKRTGEKVFLECVQDMDHENMFWYRQDPGLGLRLIYFSYDVKMKEKGDIPEGYSVSREKKERFSLILESASTNQTSMYLCASSLPHSYEQYFGPGTRLTVT.

This clone was detected only a few times. The chain combines TRBV4-2 with TRBJ2-4, with D perhaps TRBD1 (5 bases). Trimming took 1 base from V and 0 from J, leaving 13 bases between them. The CDR3 is made up of 17 amino acids. From germline, CDR1 is LGHNA and CDR2 YNFKEQ. The CDR3 is CASSQGSDRKAKNIQYF. The CDR3 region has the DNA TGTGCCAGCAGCCAAGGGAGCGACAGAAAAGCCAAAAACATTCAGTACTTC.

The rearrangement joins TRBV9 to TRBJ1-1; 7 bases line up with TRBD1. Germline V CDR1 and CDR2: SGDLS, YYNGEE. With V trimmed by 4 bases and J by 2 bases, 8 bases remained unmatched. CDR3 size: 15 residues. DNA for the CDR3: TGTGCCAGCAGCTCGGCCGGGACAGCAAACACTGAAGCTTTCTTT. This sequence encodes CASSSAGTANTEAFF.

This sequence joins TRBV27 and TRBJ2-1; 13 nucleotides line up with TRBD2. There are 15 residues in the CDR3. Germline-derived CDR1 and CDR2 are MNHEY and SMNVEV (reference sequence). The trim removed 6 bases at V and 5 bases at J, leaving 4 bases unmatched. This CDR3 reads CASSQGLAGNNEQFF. The CDR3 DNA reads TGTGCCAGCAGCCAGGGACTAGCGGGAAACAATGAGCAGTTCTTC.

Only one count was recorded for this clone. The rearrangement links TRBV7-8 to TRBJ1-3, with D possibly being TRBD1 (6 bases). V dropped 5 bases and J dropped 0 bases, with 14 bases sitting between them. Germline CDR1 reads SGHVS; CDR2 reads FQNEAQ. This CDR3 contains 16 residues. The CDR3 loop reads CASSPTGTSSGNTIYF. The CDR3, as DNA: TGTGCCAGCAGCCCGACAGGAACGAGCTCTGGAAACACCATATATTTT.

This chain joins TRBV7-7 and TRBJ2-2; TRBD2 agrees at 9 bases. CDR1 and CDR2 (germline): SSHAT, FNYEAQ (reference sequence). This CDR3 is 16 amino acids long. The V gene end was trimmed by 5 bases and the J gene end by 0 bases; junction bases not matched to a gene: 4. CDR3 nucleotide sequence: TGTGCCAGCAGCCCTAGCGGGAAGTCGAACACCGGGGAGCTGTTTTTT. This sequence encodes CASSPSGKSNTGELFF. Full variable domain (outside the CDR3, taken from reference TRBV7-7 and TRBJ2-2): GAGVSQSPRYKVTKRGQDVTLRCDPISSHATLYWYQQALGQGPEFLTYFNYEAQPDKSGLPSDRFSAERPEGSISTLTIQRTEQRDSAMYRCASSPSGKSNTGELFFGEGSRLTVL.

This clone was seen just once. This sequence joins TRBV30 and TRBJ2-5; tentatively, D is TRBD1 (5 bases). The CDR3 has 14 residues. The germline V and J ends were trimmed by 5 bases and 0 bases, with 13 bases remaining between them. The germline gives CDR1 GTSNPN, CDR2 SVGIG (reference sequence). The CDR3 protein is CAWSDSLYQETQYF. The CDR3 DNA is TGTGCCTGGTCCGACAGCCTGTACCAAGAGACCCAGTACTTC.

V is TRBV7-6 and J is TRBJ2-5; D gene unclear. The ends were cut back, 5 bases at V and 1 base at J, with 14 bases in the middle. This CDR3 has 15 amino acids. Germline assignment: CDR1 SGHVS and CDR2 FNYEAQ. CDR3 amino acids: CASSPLGQRQETQYF. The CDR3 nucleotides read TGTGCCAGCAGCCCTCTGGGTCAGCGCCAAGAGACCCAGTACTTC.

This clone was picked up many times. The chain employs TRBV11-3 and TRBJ2-2, with D maybe TRBD2 (6 bases). Trimming took off 5 bases at V and 2 bases at J, with 15 bases between the two ends. CDR1 and CDR2 from the germline V gene are SGHNT and YENEEA. The CDR3 has 16 amino acids. CDR3 coding DNA: TGTGCCAGCAGCCCCCCCAGCGGGCGAAACACCGGGGAGCTGTTTTTT. This gives the protein CASSPPSGRNTGELFF.

This clone was seen more than once but under ten times. The V and J genes are TRBV10-2 and TRBJ2-2; 8 bases align to TRBD1. The CDR3 contains 14 residues. J lost 1 base, V lost 6 bases, and 1 base had no gene match. CDR1 is WSHSY, CDR2 SAAADI, per germline. The CDR3 DNA is TGCGCCAGCAGCGGGACAGGGAACACCGGGGAGCTGTTTTTT. Encoded protein: CASSGTGNTGELFF.

The genes are TRBV30 and TRBJ1-2; possibly TRBD1 for D (6 bases). Germline CDR1 GTSNPN, CDR2 SVGIG (reference sequence). The CDR3 extends over 14 amino acids. V was shortened by 3 bases and J by 13 bases, with 24 bases between the two germline ends. CDR3: CAWSPSGGGALSTF. The DNA for the CDR3 is TGTGCCTGGAGCCCCTCGGGCGGGGGCGCGTTGTCCACCTTC.

The chain carries TRBV15 and TRBJ2-5; weak D call: TRBD1 (6 bases). Germline CDR1 LNHNV, CDR2 YYDKDF (reference sequence). Deletions cut 8 bases from V and 7 bases from J, with 17 bases between. CDR3 length equals 13 residues. CDR3 DNA: TGTGCCACCTGGGGGCTGGGGGTGGGGACCCAGTACTTC. This codes for CATWGLGVGTQYF.

The CDR3 is CASRQGGGTYEQYF. For the CDR3, the DNA is TGTGCCAGCAGGCAAGGGGGGGGGACCTACGAGCAGTACTTC. V usage is TRBV6-6 and J usage is TRBJ2-7; tentative D call: TRBD2 (7 bases). Germline lookup yields CDR1 MNHNY and CDR2 SVGAGI (reference sequence). The CDR3 is made up of 14 amino acids. With 6 bases removed from V and 2 bases from J, the gap between germline ends came to 14 bases.

This clone has more than one count but fewer than ten. This sequence joins TRBV10-3 and TRBJ2-5; weak D call: TRBD2 (6 bases). Germline loops: CDR1 ENHRY, CDR2 SYGVKD. The V and J ends lost 0 bases and 0 bases respectively, with 8 bases between them. The CDR3 loop spans 15 amino acids. The CDR3 coding sequence is TGTGCCATCAGTGAGTCTGGAGGGAACCAAGAGACCCAGTACTTC. This sequence encodes CAISESGGNQETQYF.

This chain joins TRBV5-4 and TRBJ1-1; 8 bases are a match to TRBD1. V was pared by 4 bases and J by 1 base, with 6 bases of the junction left unmatched. The CDR3 contains 15 residues. CDR1 is SGHNT and CDR2 is YYREEE in the germline V gene (reference sequence). The CDR3 spells CASSQPQGENTEAFF. In DNA form, the CDR3 reads TGTGCCAGCAGCCAACCACAGGGGGAGAACACTGAAGCTTTCTTT. The complete variable domain, with remaining parts taken from reference TRBV5-4 and TRBJ1-1, reads ETGVTQSPTHLIKTRGQQVTLRCSSQSGHNTVSWYQQALGQGPQFIFQYYREEENGRGNFPPRFSGLQFPNYSSELNVNALELDDSALYLCASSQPQGENTEAFFGQGTRLTVV.